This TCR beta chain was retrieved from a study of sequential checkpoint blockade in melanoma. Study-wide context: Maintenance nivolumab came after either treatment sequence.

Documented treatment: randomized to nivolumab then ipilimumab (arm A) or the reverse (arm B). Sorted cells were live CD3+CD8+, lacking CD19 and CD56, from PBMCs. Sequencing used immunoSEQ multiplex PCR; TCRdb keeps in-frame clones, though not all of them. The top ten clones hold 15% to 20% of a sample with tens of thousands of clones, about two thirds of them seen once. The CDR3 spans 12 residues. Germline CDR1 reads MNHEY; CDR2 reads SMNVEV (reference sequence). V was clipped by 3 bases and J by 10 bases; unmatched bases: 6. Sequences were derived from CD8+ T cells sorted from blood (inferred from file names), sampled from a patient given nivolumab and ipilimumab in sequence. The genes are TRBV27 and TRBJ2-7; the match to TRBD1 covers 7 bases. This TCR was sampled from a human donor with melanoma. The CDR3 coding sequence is TGTGCCAGCAGTTTGACAGGGCGTGGTCAGTACTTC. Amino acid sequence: CASSLTGRGQYF.